This TCR beta chain was sequenced in a study of T cell clonotyping in hematopoietic cell transplantation. Findings and limits, study-wide: Few recipient clonotypes overlapped donors; over 95% were de novo at given depth.

The assay was immunoSEQ multiplex PCR, and TCRdb's table has in-frame clones only and misses some. This sample has about 41,000 clones, with 95% found just once. CDR3 length: 15 residues. Germline V gives CDR1 PRHDT, CDR2 FYEKMQ (reference sequence). V was shortened by 5 bases and J by 2 bases, with 14 bases between the two germline ends. Concerning this clone: The antigen remains undetermined.

This clonotype was obtained from a man aged 25 to 40 in good health. Some clones in this sample may be carry-over from other donors' samples. J is TRBJ2-3 and V is TRBV13; no reliable D call. The sequencing sample was made of peripheral blood mononuclear cells. The CDR3 bases are TGTGCCAGCAGCAAGCCCAACGAAGACACAGATACGCAGTATTTT. Translation gives CASSKPNEDTDTQYF.